Reported below is one TCR beta chain. The CDR3 has 15 residues. V was pared by 2 bases and J by 6 bases, with 7 bases of the junction left unmatched. Germline V gives CDR1 SGHTA, CDR2 FQGTGA. Sequencing was performed with immunoSEQ multiplex PCR; in TCRdb, only in-frame clones are kept and a portion is missing. The sample holds some 74,000 clones, 85% to 95% seen once. This sample is drawn from a study of T cell changes during pregnancy in multiple sclerosis. The chain carries TRBV7-3 and TRBJ2-1, with 7 bases fitting TRBD2. The sequence was collected from a female donor with multiple sclerosis, enrolled in a pregnancy study. The material was peripheral blood, obtained before pregnancy. The CDR3: CASSLPGTSVNEQFF. The CDR3 DNA reads TGTGCCAGCAGCTTACCCGGCACTAGCGTCAATGAGCAGTTCTTC.